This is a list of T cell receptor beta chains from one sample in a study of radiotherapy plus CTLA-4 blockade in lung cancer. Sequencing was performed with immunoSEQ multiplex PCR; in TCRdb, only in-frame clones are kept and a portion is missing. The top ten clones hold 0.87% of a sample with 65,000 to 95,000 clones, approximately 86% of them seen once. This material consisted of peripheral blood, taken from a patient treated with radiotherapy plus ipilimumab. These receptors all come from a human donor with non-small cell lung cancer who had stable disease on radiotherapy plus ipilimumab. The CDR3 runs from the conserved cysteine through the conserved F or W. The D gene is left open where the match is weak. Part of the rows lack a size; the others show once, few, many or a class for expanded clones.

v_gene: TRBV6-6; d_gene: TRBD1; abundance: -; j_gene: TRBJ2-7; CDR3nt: TGTGCCAGCAGTTACTCGAGACAGGGCTACGAGCAGTACTTC; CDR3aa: CASSYSRQGYEQYF
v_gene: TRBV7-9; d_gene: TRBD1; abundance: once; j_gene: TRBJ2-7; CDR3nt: TGTGCCAGCAGCCCGGACAGGGCCCACGAGCAGTACTTC; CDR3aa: CASSPDRAHEQYF
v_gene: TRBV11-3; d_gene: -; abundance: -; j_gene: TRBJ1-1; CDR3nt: TGTGCCAGCAGCTTAGATGCGGGGTCTGAAGCTTTCTTT; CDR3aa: CASSLDAGSEAFF
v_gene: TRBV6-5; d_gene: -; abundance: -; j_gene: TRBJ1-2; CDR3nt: TGTGCCAGCAGGGTTACTGCTAACTATGGCTACACCTTC; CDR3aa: CASRVTANYGYTF
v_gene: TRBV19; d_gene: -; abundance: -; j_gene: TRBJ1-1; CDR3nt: TGTGCCAGTAGAGGGGGAGGGAAGGGCACTGAAGCTTTCTTT; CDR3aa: CASRGGGKGTEAFF
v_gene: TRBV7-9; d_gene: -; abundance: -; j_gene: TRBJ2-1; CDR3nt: TGTGCCAGCACCTTCGCCGTGGCTAGCGCTGATCGCAATGAGCAGTTCTTC; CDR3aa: CASTFAVASADRNEQFF
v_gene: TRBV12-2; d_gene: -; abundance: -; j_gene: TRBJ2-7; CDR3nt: TGTGCAAGTCGCTTAGAATTACCGACTAGCGCCCCTAGGGAGCAGTACTTC; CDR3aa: CASRLELPTSAPREQYF
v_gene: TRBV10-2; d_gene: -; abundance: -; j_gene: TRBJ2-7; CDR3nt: TGCGCCAGCAGTGACGGGGGTCTGGTCGAGCAGTACTTC; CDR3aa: CASSDGGLVEQYF
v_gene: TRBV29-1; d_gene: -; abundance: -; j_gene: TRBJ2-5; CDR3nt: TGCAGCGTTGACCGGGCATGGGAGACCCAGTACTTC; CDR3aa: CSVDRAWETQYF
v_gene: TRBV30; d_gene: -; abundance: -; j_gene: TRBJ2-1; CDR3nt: TGTGCCTGGAGTGTATATGAGAAGGTTACGAATGAGCAGTTCTTC; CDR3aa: CAWSVYEKVTNEQFF
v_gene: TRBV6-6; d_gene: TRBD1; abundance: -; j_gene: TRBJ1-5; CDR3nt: TGTGCCAGCAGTTCGGCAGGGGGCGCAGGTCAGCCCCAGCATTTT; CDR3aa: CASSSAGGAGQPQHF
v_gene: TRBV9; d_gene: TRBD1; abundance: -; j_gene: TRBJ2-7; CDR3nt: TGTGCCAGCAGCGCCCATTCCGGGACAGGGGTTCGGGAGCAGTACTTC; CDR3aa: CASSAHSGTGVREQYF
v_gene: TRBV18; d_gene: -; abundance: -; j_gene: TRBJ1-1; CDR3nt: TGTGCCAGCTCACCCCTGAGGGACCCGAACACTGAAGCTTTCTTT; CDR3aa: CASSPLRDPNTEAFF
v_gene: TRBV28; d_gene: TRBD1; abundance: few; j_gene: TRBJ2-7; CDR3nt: TGTGCCAGCAGTTTTGGTGCCGGGACAGGGGAATACGAGCAGTACTTC; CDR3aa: CASSFGAGTGEYEQYF
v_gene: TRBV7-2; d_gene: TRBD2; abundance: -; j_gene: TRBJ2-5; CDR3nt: TGTGCCAGCAGCCTGGGAAGGACTAGCGGGAGAGGGACCCAGTACTTC; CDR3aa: CASSLGRTSGRGTQYF
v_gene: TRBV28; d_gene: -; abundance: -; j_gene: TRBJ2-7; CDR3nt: TGTGCCAGCAGCCGGCCCAGGGCTCAAGCGTACGAGCAGTACTTC; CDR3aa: CASSRPRAQAYEQYF
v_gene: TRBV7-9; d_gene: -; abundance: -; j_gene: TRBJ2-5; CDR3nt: TGTGCCAGCAGCCCCCGCCCGAGTCTCCAGCAAGAGACCCAGTACTTC; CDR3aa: CASSPRPSLQQETQYF
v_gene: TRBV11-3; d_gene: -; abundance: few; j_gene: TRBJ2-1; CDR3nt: TGTGCCAGCAGCTTAGATGAACTCGCTAGTGAGCAGTTCTTC; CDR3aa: CASSLDELASEQFF
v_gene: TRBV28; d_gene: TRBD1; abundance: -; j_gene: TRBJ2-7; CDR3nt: TGTGCCAGCAGTTCCGGGACAGCTAGCTCCTACGAGCAGTACTTC; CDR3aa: CASSSGTASSYEQYF
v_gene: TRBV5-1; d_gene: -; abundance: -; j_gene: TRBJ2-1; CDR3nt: TGCGCCAGCAGCAAGCAGGGGGGGTATTACAATGAGCAGTTCTTC; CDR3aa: CASSKQGGYYNEQFF
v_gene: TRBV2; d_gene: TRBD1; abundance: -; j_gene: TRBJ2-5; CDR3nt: TGTGCCAGCAGGGAGACAGGGCGAGAGACCCAGTACTTC; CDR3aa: CASRETGRETQYF
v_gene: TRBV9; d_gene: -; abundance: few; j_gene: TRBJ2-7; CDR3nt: TGTGCCAGCAGCGTAGATCTAGCGAGTGAAATGGGCGAGCAGTACTTC; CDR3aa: CASSVDLASEMGEQYF
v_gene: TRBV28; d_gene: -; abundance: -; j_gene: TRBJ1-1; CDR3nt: TGTGCCAGCAGTCTAAGACAGCTAATGAACACTGAAGCTTTCTTT; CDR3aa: CASSLRQLMNTEAFF
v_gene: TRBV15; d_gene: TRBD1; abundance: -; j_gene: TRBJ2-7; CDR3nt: TGTGCCACCAGCCCCAGACAGGGGGAATCCTACGAGCAGTACTTC; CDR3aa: CATSPRQGESYEQYF
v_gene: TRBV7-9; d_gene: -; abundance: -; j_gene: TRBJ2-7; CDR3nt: TGTGCCAGCAGCTTAGGCTCCTACGAGCAGTACTTC; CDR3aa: CASSLGSYEQYF
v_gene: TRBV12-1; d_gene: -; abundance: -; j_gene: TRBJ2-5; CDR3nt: TGTGCCAGCAGCGCCGAGGAGCGGATCCAAGAGACCCAGTACTTC; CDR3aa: CASSAEERIQETQYF
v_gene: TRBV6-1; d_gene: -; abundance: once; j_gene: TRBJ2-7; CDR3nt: TGTGCCAGCAGACAGGTTTCCTACGAGCAGTACTTC; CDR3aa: CASRQVSYEQYF
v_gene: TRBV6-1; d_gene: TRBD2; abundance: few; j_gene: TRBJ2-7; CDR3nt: TGTGCCAGCACGACTAGCGGGCCTTCCTACGAGCAGTACTTC; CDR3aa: CASTTSGPSYEQYF
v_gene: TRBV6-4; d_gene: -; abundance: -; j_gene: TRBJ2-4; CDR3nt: TGTGCCAGCAGTGTAGAGAGGGGAGCCATTCAGTACTTC; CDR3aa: CASSVERGAIQYF